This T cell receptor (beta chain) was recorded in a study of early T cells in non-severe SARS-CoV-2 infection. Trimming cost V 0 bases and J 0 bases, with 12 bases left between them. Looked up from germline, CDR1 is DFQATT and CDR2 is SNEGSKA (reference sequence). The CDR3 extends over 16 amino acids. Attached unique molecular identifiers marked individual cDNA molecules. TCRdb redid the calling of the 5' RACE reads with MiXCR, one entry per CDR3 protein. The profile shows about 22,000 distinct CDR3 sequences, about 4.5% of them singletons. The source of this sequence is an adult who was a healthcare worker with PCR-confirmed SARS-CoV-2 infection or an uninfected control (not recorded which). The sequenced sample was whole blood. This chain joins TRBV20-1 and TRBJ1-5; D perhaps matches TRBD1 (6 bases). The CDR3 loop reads CSARDDRLYSNQPQHF. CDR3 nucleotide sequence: TGCAGTGCTAGAGATGACAGGCTCTATAGCAATCAGCCCCAGCATTTT.